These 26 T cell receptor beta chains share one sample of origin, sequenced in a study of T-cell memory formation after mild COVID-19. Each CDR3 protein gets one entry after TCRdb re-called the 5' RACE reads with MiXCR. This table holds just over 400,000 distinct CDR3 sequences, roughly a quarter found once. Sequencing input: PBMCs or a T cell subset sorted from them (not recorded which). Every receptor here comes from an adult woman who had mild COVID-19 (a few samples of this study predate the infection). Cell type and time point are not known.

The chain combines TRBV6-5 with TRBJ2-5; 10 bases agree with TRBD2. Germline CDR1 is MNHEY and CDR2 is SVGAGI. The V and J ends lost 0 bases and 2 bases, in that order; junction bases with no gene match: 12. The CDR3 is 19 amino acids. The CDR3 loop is CASSYSTWSSGGEQETQYF. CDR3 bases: TGTGCCAGCAGTTACTCGACTTGGTCTAGCGGGGGAGAGCAAGAGACCCAGTACTTC.

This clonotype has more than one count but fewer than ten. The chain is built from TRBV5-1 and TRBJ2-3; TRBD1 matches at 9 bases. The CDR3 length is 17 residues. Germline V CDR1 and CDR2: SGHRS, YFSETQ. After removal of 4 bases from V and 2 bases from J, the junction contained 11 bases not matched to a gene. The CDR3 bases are TGCGCCAGCAGCCCGATTGGACAGGGGCTGACCACAGATACGCAGTATTTT. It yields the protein CASSPIGQGLTTDTQYF. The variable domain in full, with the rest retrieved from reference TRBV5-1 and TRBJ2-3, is KAGVTQTPRYLIKTRGQQVTLSCSPISGHRSVSWYQQTPGQGLQFLFEYFSETQRNKGNFPGRFSGRQFSNSRSEMNVSTLELGDSALYLCASSPIGQGLTTDTQYFGPGTRLTVL.

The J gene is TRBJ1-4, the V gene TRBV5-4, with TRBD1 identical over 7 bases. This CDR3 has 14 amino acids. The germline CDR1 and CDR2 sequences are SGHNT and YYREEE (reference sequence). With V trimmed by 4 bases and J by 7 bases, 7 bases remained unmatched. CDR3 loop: CASSIRGYGEKLFF. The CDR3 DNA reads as TGTGCCAGCAGCATCAGGGGGTACGGTGAAAAACTGTTTTTT.

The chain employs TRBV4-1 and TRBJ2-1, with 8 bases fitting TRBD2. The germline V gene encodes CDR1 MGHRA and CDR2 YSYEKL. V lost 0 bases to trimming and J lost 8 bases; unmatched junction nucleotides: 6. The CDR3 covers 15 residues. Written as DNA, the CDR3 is TGCGCCAGCAGCCAAGAACGCGGGGGGTATGATGAGCAGTTCTTC. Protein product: CASSQERGGYDEQFF.

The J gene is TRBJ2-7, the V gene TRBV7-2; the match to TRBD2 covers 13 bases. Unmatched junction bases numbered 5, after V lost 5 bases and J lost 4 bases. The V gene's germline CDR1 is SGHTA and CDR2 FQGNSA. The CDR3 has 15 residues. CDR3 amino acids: CASSTRTSGGYEQYF. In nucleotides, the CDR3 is TGTGCCAGCAGCACCCGGACTAGCGGGGGATACGAGCAGTACTTC.

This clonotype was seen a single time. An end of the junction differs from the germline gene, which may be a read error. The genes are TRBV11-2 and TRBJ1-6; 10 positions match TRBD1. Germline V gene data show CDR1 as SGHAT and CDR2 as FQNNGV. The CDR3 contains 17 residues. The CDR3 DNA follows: TGTGCCCGCAGCTTAGGATCCGGGACAGGGGCCACTTCACCCCTCCACTTT. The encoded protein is CARSLGSGTGATSPLHF.

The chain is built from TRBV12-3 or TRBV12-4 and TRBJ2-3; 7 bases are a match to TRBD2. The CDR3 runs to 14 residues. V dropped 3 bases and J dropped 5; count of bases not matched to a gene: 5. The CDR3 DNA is TGTGCCAGCAGTTTCGGGGAGGGCCAAGATACGCAGTATTTT. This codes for CASSFGEGQDTQYF.

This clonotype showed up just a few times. The CDR3 coding sequence is TGTGCCACTAAATCCCGACCCGGCGTGGACACCGGGGAGCTGTTTTTT. Translation gives CATKSRPGVDTGELFF. The rearrangement uses TRBV24-1 and TRBJ2-2; no firm D call. Trimming removed 10 bases at V and 3 bases at J, with 20 bases between. This CDR3 has 16 residues. Germline V lookup: CDR1 KGHDR, CDR2 SFDVKD.

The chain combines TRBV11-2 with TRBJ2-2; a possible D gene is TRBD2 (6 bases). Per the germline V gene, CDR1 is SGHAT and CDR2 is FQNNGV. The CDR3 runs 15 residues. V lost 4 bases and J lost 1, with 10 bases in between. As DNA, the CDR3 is TGTGCCAGCAGCTCGATTAGCGGGAACACCGGGGAGCTGTTTTTT. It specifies CASSSISGNTGELFF.

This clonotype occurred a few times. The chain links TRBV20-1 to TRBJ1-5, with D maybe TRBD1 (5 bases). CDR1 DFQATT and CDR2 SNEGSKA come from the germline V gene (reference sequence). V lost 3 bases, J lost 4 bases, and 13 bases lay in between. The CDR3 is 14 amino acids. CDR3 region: CSASRGPPNQPQHF. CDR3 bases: TGCAGTGCTAGCCGGGGACCCCCGAATCAGCCCCAGCATTTT.

The CDR3 bases are TGTGCCAGCAGGACCGGGACCGACGGGTCCTACGAGCAGTACTTC. Translating gives CASRTGTDGSYEQYF. This sequence joins TRBV11-3 and TRBJ2-7; D may be TRBD1 or TRBD2 (5 bases each). Germline V lookup: CDR1 SGHNT, CDR2 YENEEA. CDR3 length equals 15 residues. V was shortened by 6 bases and J by 1 base, with 16 bases between the two germline ends.

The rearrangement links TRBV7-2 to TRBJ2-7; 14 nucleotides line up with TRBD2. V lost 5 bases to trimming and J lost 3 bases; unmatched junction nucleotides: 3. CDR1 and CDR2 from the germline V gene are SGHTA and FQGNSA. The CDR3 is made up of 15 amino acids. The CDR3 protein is CASSRGTSGSYEQYF. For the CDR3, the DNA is TGTGCCAGCAGCAGAGGGACTAGCGGGAGCTACGAGCAGTACTTC.

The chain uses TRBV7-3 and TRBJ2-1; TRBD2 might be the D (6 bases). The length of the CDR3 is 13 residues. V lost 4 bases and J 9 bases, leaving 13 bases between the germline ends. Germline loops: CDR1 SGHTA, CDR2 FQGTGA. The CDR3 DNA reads TGTGCCAGCAGCTCTGAACTAGCAACTGAGCAGTTCTTC. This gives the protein CASSSELATEQFF.

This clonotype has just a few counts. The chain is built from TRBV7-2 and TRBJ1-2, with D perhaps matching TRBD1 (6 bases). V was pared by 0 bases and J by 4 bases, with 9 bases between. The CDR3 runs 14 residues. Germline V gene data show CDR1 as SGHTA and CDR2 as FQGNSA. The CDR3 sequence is CASSLAGGGYGYTF. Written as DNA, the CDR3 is TGTGCCAGCAGCTTAGCCGGAGGGGGCTATGGCTACACCTTC.

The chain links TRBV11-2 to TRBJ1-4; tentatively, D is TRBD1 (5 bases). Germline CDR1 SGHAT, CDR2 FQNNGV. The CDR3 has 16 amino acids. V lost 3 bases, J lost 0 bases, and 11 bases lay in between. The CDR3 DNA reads TGTGCCAGCAGCTTCATCGGGGGTGCAACTAATGAAAAACTGTTTTTT. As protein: CASSFIGGATNEKLFF.

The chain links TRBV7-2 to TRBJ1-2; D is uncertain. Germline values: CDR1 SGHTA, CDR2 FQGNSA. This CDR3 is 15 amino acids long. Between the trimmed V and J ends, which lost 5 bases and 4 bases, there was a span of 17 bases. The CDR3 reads CASSPERRGTYGYTF. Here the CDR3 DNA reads TGTGCCAGCAGCCCAGAACGCCGGGGTACCTATGGCTACACCTTC. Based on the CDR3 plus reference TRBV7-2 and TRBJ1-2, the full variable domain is GAGVSQSPSNKVTEKGKDVELRCDPISGHTALYWYRQSLGQGLEFLIYFQGNSAPDKSGLPSDRFSAERTGGSVSTLTIQRTQQEDSAVYLCASSPERRGTYGYTFGSGTRLTVV.

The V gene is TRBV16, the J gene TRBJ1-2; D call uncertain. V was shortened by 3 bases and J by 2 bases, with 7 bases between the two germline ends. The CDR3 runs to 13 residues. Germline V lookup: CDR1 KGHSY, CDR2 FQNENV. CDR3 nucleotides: TGTGCCAGCAGCCAGAAGCAGAACTATGGCTACACCTTC. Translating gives CASSQKQNYGYTF.

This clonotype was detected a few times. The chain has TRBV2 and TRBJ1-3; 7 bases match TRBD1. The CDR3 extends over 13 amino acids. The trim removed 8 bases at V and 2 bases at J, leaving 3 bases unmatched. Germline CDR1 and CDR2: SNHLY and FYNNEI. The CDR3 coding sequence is TGTGCCAGCGACAGGGAAGCTGGAAACACCATATATTTT. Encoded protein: CASDREAGNTIYF.

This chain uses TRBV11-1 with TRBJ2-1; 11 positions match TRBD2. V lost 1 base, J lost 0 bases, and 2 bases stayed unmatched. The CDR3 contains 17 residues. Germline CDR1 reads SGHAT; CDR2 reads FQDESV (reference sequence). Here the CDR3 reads CASSLGSGGGSYNEQFF. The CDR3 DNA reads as TGTGCCAGCAGCTTAGGTAGCGGGGGGGGCTCCTACAATGAGCAGTTCTTC.

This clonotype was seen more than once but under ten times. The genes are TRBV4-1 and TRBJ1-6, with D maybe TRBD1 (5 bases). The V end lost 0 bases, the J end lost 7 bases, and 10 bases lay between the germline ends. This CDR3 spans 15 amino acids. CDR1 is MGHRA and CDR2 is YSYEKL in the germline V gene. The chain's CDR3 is CASSQDGAGNSPLHF. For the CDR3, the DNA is TGCGCCAGCAGCCAAGATGGGGCAGGGAATTCACCCCTCCACTTT.

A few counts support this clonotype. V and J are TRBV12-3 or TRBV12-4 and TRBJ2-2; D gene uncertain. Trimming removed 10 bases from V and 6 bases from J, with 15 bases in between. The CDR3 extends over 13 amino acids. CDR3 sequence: CATTSPNSGELFF. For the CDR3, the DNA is TGTGCCACCACTTCCCCCAACTCCGGGGAGCTGTTTTTT.

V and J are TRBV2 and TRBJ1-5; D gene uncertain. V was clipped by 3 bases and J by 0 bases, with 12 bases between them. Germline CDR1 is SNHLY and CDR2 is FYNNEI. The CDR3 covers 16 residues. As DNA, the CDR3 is TGTGCCAGCAGTGACGTGGGTCTGTTTAGCAATCAGCCCCAGCATTTT. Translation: CASSDVGLFSNQPQHF.

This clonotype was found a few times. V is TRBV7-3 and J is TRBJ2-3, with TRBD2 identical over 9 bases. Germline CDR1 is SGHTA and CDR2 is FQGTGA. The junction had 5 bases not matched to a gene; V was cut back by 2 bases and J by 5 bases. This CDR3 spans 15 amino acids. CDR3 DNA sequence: TGTGCCAGCAGCTTAGGTGTTAGCGGGGGAGATACGCAGTATTTT. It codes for CASSLGVSGGDTQYF. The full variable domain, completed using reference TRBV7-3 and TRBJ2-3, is GAGVSQTPSNKVTEKGKYVELRCDPISGHTALYWYRQSLGQGPEFLIYFQGTGAADDSGLPNDRFFAVRPEGSVSTLKIQRTERGDSAVYLCASSLGVSGGDTQYFGPGTRLTVL.

CDR3 nucleotides: TGTGCCAGCAGTTTATCCCCAGGAGGGACGGGTTCATACGAGCAGTACTTC. This translates into CASSLSPGGTGSYEQYF. The chain joins TRBV27 to TRBJ2-7, with a weak D call TRBD2 (6 bases). The CDR3 length is 17 residues. V lost 0 bases to trimming and J lost 4 bases, with 19 bases between them. CDR1 and CDR2 (germline): MNHEY, SMNVEV (reference sequence).

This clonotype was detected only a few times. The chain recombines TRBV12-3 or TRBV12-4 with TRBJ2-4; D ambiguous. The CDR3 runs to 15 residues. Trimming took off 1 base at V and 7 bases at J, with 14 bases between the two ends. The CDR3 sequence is CASSLVGPSVNIQYF. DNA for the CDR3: TGTGCCAGCAGTTTAGTAGGCCCGTCGGTGAACATTCAGTACTTC.

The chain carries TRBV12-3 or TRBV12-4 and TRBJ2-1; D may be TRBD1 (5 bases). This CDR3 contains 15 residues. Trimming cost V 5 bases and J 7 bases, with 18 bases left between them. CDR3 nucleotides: TGTGCCAGCAGTCATGACAGACTCCTAGGGAATGAGCAGTTCTTC. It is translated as CASSHDRLLGNEQFF.